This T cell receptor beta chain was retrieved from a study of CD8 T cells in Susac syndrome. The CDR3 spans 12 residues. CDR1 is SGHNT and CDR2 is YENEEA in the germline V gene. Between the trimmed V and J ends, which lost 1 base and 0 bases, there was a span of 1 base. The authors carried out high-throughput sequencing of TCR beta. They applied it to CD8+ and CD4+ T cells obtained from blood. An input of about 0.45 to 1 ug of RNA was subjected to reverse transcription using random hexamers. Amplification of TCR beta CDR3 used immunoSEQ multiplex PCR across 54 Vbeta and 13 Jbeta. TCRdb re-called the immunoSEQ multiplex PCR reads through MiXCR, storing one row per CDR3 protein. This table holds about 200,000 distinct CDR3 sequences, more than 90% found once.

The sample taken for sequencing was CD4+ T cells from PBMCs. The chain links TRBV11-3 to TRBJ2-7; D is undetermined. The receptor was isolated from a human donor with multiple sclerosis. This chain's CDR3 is CASSLVSYEQYF. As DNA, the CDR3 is TGTGCCAGCAGCTTAGTCTCCTACGAGCAGTACTTC.